This T cell receptor (beta chain) was retrieved from a study of response to subunit inactivated influenza vaccine. Whole-study findings and limits: Authors suggested that a seasonal influenza vaccination recruits few new T cells each time.

V lost 3 bases and J 4 bases, leaving 13 bases between the germline ends. Germline CDR1 and CDR2: DFQATT and SNEGSKA (reference sequence). The CDR3 length is 13 residues. TCRdb used MiXCR to reprocess the RT-PCR reads, holding one entry per CDR3 protein. The sample holds 800,000 to 1,000,000 distinct CDR3 sequences; roughly 20% are singletons and the top ten take about 9.4%. This clonotype was picked up a small number of times. Its antigen is unidentified. The input for sequencing was PBMCs from blood, taken around 5 days after vaccination. The chain combines TRBV20-1 with TRBJ2-7, with D perhaps TRBD1 (6 bases). The source of this sequence is a man aged 45-65 years who received an inactivated influenza vaccine. The DNA of the CDR3 is TGCAGTGCTAGTGTGGGACACAAATACGAGCAGTACTTC. It encodes CSASVGHKYEQYF.